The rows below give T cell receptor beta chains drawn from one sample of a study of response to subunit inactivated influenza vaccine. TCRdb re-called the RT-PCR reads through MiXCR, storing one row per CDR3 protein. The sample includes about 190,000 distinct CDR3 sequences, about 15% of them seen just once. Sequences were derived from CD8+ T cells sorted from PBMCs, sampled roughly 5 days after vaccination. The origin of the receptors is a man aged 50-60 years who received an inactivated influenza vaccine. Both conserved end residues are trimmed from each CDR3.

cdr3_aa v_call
ASSPDPGLQDQPQH TRBV12-3/TRBV12-4
ASSFMIGYGYT TRBV7-2
ASGGQGIGQF TRBV4-3
ASSYGKEQF TRBV6-5
ASSRSRNLAKNIQY TRBV2
ASTGDLTDTQY TRBV30
SARGQTSGNTIY TRBV20-1
ASSLEGATNEKLF TRBV5-5
ASGKPGHNTGELF TRBV12-3/TRBV12-4
ASSTPGLEFPETQY TRBV27
ASSYLLDEGRSYNEQF TRBV6-2/TRBV6-3
SARGTSGRANYNEQF TRBV20-1
ASYGATGTYEQY TRBV28
ASSLEGARETQY TRBV12-3/TRBV12-4
ASSLKFSASGELF TRBV7-3
ASSHLRLALTDTQY TRBV7-6
SVEGAGASTDTQY TRBV29-1
SVELGEQF TRBV29-1
ASSYSRRKSSYNEQF TRBV6-2/TRBV6-3
ASCSNGGVGNEQF TRBV7-6
ASSERVGGAFGYT TRBV5-8
ASSLAQPEAF TRBV11-2
ASRVLGGGGFSDTQY TRBV27
ASSKWGQETQY TRBV11-2
ASSLTGTTSYNEQF TRBV5-1
ASSFRGEQY TRBV7-8
ASSGVLRGMAYEQY TRBV7-2
ASSLPRRGGSPDTQY TRBV12-3/TRBV12-4
ASSQVNGETQY TRBV4-2
ASSQGWPSGGYNEQF TRBV4-1
ASSLGTSSYEQY TRBV5-5
ASSKWAETNYEQY TRBV4-1
AWSYRGTGELF TRBV30
ASSFTHQETQY TRBV12-3/TRBV12-4
ASSQRNGEQF TRBV4-1
SAEAGLAGGKSYEQY TRBV20-1
SVAGVASSYNEQF TRBV29-1
ASSWGLEAF TRBV7-9
ATSKGLAGDRPYEQY TRBV15
ASSPLAYRGLNSPLH TRBV27